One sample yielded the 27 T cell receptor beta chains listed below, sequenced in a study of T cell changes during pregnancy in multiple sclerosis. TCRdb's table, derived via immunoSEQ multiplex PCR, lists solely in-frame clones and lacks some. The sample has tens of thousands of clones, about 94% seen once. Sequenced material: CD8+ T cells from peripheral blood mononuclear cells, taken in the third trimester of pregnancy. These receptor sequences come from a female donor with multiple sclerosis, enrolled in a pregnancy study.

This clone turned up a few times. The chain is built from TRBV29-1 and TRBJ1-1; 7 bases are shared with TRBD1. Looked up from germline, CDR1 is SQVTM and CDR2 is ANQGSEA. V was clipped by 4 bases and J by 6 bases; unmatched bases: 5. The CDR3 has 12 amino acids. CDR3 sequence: CSVGGRGPEAFF. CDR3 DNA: TGCAGCGTTGGTGGTAGGGGGCCTGAAGCTTTCTTT. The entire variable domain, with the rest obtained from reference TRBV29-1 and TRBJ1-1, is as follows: SAVISQKPSRDICQRGTSLTIQCQVDSQVTMMFWYRQQPGQSLTLIATANQGSEATYESGFVIDKFPISRPNLTFSTLTVSNMSPEDSSIYLCSVGGRGPEAFFGQGTRLTVV.

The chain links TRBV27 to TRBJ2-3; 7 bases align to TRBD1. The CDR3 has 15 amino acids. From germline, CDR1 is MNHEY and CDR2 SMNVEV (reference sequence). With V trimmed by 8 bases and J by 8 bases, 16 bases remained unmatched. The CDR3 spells CASASPEGAAATQYF. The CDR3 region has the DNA TGTGCCAGCGCCTCGCCCGAGGGGGCGGCAGCTACGCAGTATTTT.

This CDR3 reads CASSQDGLAGVYEQYF. In DNA, the CDR3 is TGTGCCAGCAGCCAAGATGGACTAGCGGGAGTTTACGAGCAGTACTTC. The genes are TRBV14 and TRBJ2-7; 13 nucleotides agree with TRBD2. The CDR3 spans 16 residues. Germline lookup yields CDR1 SGHDN and CDR2 FVKESK. After removal of 0 bases from V and 4 bases from J, the junction contained 3 bases not matched to a gene.

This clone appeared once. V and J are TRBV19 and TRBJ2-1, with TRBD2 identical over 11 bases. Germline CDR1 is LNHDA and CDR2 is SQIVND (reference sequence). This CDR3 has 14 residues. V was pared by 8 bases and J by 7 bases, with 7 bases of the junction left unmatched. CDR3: CASCDSGRDNEQFF. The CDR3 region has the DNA TGTGCCAGTTGTGATAGCGGGAGGGATAATGAGCAGTTCTTC.

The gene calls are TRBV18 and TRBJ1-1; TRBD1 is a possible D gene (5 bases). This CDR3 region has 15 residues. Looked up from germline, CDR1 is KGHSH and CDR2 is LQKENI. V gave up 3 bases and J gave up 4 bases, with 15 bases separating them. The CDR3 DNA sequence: TGTGCCAGCTCACCGATAGGGGAGGAGAGCACTGAAGCTTTCTTT. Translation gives CASSPIGEESTEAFF.

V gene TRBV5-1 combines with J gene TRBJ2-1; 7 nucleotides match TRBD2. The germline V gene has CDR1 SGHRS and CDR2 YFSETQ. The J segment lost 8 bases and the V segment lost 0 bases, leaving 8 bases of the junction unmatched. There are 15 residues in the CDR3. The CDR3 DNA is TGCGCCAGCAGCTTGGTGGGGGGAGGGCCACATGAGCAGTTCTTC. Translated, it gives CASSLVGGGPHEQFF.

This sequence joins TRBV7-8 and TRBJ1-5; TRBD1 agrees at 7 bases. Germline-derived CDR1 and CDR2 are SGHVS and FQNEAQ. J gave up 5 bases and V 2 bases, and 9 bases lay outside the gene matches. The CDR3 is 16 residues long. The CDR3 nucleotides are TGTGCCAGCAGCTTAAGACAGGGAACCCTATATCAGCCCCAGCATTTT. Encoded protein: CASSLRQGTLYQPQHF.

The CDR3 bases are TGTGCCAGCAGGACAGGGGACGAGCAGTACTTC. Its translation: CASRTGDEQYF. The chain combines TRBV2 with TRBJ2-7, with 8 bases identical to TRBD1. Germline V gives CDR1 SNHLY, CDR2 FYNNEI. J gave up 5 bases and V 6 bases, and 0 bases lay outside the gene matches. The length of the CDR3 is 11 residues.

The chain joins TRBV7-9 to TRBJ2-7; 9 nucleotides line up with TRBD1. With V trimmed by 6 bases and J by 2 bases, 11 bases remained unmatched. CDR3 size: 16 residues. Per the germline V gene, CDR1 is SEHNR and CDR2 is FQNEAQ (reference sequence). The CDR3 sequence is CASSYHTGGYAYEQYF. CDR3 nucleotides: TGTGCCAGCAGTTATCACACAGGGGGCTACGCCTACGAGCAGTACTTC. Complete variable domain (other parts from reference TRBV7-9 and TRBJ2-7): DTGVSQNPRHKITKRGQNVTFRCDPISEHNRLYWYRQTLGQGPEFLTYFQNEAQLEKSRLLSDRFSAERPKGSFSTLEIQRTEQGDSAMYLCASSYHTGGYAYEQYFGPGTRLTVT.

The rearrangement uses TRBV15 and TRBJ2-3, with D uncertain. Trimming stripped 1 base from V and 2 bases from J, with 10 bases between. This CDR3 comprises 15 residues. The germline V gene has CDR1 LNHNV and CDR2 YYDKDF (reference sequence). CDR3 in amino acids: CATSRVTGSTDTQYF. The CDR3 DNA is TGTGCCACCAGCAGAGTGACGGGTTCCACAGATACGCAGTATTTT.

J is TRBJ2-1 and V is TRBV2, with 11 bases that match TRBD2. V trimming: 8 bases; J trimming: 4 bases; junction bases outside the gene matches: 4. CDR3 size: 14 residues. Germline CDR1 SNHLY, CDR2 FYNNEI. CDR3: CASGGTSGYNEQFF. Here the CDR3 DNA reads TGTGCCAGCGGGGGGACTAGCGGATACAATGAGCAGTTCTTC. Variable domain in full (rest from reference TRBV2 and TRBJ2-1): EPEVTQTPSHQVTQMGQEVILRCVPISNHLYFYWYRQILGQKVEFLVSFYNNEISEKSEIFDDQFSVERPDGSNFTLKIRSTKLEDSAMYFCASGGTSGYNEQFFGPGTRLTVL.

The CDR3 nucleotides are TGCGCCAGCAGTGAGTTAGTTAGTCAGGACACCGGGGAGCTGTTTTTT. It yields the protein CASSELVSQDTGELFF. V usage is TRBV10-2 and J usage is TRBJ2-2; D unresolved. This CDR3 is built from 16 residues. Looked up from germline, CDR1 is WSHSY and CDR2 is SAAADI. Trimming stripped 1 base from V and 3 bases from J, with 12 bases between.

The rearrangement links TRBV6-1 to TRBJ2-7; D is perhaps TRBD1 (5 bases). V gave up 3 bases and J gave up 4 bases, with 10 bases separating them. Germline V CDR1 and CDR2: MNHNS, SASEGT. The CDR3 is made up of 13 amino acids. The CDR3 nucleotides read TGTGCCAGCAGTGACATCCGACAGTACGAGCAGTACTTC. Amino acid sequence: CASSDIRQYEQYF.

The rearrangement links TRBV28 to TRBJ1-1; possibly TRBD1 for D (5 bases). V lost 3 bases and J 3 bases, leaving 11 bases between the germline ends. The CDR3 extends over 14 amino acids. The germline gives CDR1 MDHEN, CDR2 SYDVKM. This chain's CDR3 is CASSFGQGYTEAFF. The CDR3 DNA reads TGTGCCAGCAGTTTTGGCCAGGGATACACTGAAGCTTTCTTT. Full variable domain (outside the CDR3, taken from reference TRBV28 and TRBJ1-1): DVKVTQSSRYLVKRTGEKVFLECVQDMDHENMFWYRQDPGLGLRLIYFSYDVKMKEKGDIPEGYSVSREKKERFSLILESASTNQTSMYLCASSFGQGYTEAFFGQGTRLTVV.

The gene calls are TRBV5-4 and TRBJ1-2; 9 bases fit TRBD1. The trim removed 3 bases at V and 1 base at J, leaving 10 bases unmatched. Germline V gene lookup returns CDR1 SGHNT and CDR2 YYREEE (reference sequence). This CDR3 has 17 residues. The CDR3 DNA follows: TGTGCCAGCAGCTCCGGGACAGGGATTACTAATAACTATGGCTACACCTTC. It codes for CASSSGTGITNNYGYTF. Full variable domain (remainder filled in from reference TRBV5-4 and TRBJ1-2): ETGVTQSPTHLIKTRGQQVTLRCSSQSGHNTVSWYQQALGQGPQFIFQYYREEENGRGNFPPRFSGLQFPNYSSELNVNALELDDSALYLCASSSGTGITNNYGYTFGSGTRLTVV.

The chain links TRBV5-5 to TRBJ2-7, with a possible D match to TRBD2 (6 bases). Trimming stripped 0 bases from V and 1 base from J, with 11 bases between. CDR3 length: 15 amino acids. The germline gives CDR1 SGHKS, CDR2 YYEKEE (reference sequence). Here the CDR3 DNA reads TGTGCCAGCAGCTTGGTGGGACGGGGGTCCTACGAGCAGTACTTC. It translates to CASSLVGRGSYEQYF.

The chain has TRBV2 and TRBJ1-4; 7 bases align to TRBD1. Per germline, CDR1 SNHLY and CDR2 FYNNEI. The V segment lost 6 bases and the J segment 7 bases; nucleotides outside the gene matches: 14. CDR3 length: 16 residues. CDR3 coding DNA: TGTGCCAGCAGGCCCGGGCAGGGGGGATTAAGTGAAAAACTGTTTTTT. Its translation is CASRPGQGGLSEKLFF.

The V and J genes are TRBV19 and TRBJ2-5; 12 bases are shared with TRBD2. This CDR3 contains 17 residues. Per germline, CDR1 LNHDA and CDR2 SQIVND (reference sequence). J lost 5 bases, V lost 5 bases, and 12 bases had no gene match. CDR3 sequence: CASSSRLAGELVETQYF. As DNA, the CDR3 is TGTGCCAGTAGTTCGCGACTAGCGGGAGAATTGGTGGAGACCCAGTACTTC.

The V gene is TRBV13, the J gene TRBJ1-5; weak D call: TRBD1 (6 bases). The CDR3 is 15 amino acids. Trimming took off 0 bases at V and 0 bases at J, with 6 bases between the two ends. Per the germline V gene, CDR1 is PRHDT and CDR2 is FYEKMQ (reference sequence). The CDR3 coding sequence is TGTGCCAGCAGCTTAGGGACAGGTAGCAATCAGCCCCAGCATTTT. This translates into CASSLGTGSNQPQHF.

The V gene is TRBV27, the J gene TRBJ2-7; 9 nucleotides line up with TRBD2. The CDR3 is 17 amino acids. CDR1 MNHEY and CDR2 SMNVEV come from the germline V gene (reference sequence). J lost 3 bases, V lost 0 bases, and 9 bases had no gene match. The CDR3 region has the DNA TGTGCCAGCAGTTTATCCGTCGTCGGACTAGCGCACTACGAGCAGTACTTC. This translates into CASSLSVVGLAHYEQYF.

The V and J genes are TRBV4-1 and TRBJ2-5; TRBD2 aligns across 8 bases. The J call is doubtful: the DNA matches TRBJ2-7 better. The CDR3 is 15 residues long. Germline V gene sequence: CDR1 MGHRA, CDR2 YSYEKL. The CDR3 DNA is TGCGCCAGCAGCCAAATAGCGGGGAGCTCCTACGAGCAGTACTTC. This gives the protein CASSQIAGSSYEQYF.

This chain's CDR3 is CASSPGNTIYF. CDR3 nucleotide sequence: TGTGCCAGCAGTCCCGGGAACACCATATATTTT. The gene calls are TRBV2 and TRBJ1-3; D not certain. The CDR3 is made up of 11 amino acids. Germline values: CDR1 SNHLY, CDR2 FYNNEI. The V gene lost 5 bases and the J gene lost 7 bases, with 6 bases spanning the gap.

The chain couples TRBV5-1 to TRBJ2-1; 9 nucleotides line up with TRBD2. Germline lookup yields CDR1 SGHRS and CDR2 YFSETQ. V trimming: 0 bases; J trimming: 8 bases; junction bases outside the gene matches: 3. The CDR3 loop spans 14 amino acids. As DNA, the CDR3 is TGCGCCAGCAGCTTGGAGACTAGCGGCGATGAGCAGTTCTTC. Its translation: CASSLETSGDEQFF.

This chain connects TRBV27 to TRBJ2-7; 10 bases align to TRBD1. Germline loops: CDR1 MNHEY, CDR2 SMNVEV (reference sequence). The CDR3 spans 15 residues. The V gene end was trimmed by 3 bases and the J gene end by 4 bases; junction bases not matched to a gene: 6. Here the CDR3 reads CASSFGKGQGYEQYF. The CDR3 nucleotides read TGTGCCAGCAGTTTCGGAAAGGGACAGGGGTACGAGCAGTACTTC.

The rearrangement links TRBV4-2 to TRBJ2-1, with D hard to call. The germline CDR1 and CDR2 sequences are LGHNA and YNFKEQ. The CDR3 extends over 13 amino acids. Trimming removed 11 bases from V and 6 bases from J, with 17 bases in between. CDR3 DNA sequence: TGTGCCGGGTCAGGTCAGGTGGGCAATGAGCAGTTCTTC. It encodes CAGSGQVGNEQFF.

The CDR3, as DNA: TGTGCCAGCACCCGTTACGGACTTAGCGACGAGCAGTACTTC. Translation: CASTRYGLSDEQYF. V is TRBV7-3 and J is TRBJ2-7; possibly TRBD2 for D (5 bases). V shed 7 bases and J shed 5 bases, with 18 bases lying between them. The V gene's germline CDR1 is SGHTA and CDR2 FQGTGA. The CDR3 is 14 residues long.

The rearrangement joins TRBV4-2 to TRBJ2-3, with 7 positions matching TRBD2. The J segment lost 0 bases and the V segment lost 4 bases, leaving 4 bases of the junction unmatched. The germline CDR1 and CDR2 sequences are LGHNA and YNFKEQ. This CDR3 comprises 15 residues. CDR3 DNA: TGTGCCAGCAGCCCCTCTAGCGGTAGCACAGATACGCAGTATTTT. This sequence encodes CASSPSSGSTDTQYF.